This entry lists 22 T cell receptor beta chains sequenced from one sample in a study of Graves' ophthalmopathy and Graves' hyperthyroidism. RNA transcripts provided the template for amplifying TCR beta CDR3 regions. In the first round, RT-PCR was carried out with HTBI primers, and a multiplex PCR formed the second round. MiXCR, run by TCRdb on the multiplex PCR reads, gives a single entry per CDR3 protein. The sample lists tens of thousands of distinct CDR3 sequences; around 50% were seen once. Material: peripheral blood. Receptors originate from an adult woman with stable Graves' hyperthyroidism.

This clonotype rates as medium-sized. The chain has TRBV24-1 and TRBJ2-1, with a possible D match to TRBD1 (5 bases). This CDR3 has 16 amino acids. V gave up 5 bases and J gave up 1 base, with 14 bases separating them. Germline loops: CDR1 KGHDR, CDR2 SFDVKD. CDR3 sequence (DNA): TGTGCCACCAGTGTTTGGGGCTCAGCTTCCTACAATGAGCAGTTCTTC. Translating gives CATSVWGSASYNEQFF.

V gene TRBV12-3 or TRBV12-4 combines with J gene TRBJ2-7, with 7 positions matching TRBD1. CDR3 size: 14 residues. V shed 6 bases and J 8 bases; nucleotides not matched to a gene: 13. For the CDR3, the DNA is TGTGCCAGCAGCCGAACCGGGACAGCCTATCAGCAGTACTTC. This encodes CASSRTGTAYQQYF.

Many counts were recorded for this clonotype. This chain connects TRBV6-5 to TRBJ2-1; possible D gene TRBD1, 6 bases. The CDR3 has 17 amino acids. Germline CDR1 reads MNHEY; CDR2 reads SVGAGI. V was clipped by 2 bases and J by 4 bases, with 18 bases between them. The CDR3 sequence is CASSYLSGQILYNEQFF. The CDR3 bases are TGTGCCAGCAGTTACCTCTCAGGACAGATATTATACAATGAGCAGTTCTTC.

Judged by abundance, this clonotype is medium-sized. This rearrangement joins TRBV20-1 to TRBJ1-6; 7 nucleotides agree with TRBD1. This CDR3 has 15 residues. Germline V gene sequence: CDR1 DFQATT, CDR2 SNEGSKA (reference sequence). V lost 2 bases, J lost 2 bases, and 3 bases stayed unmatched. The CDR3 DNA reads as TGCAGTGCTAGAAAAACAGGGGCCTATAATTCACCCCTCCACTTT. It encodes CSARKTGAYNSPLHF.

The CDR3 nucleotides are TGTGCCAGCAGTTTATGGGGTACCTCCTACGAGCAGTACTTC. This translates into CASSLWGTSYEQYF. The chain uses TRBV25-1 and TRBJ2-7; D gene ambiguous. Germline CDR1 reads MGHDK; CDR2 reads SYGVNS. The CDR3 spans 14 residues. V lost 5 bases and J lost 0, with 11 bases in between.

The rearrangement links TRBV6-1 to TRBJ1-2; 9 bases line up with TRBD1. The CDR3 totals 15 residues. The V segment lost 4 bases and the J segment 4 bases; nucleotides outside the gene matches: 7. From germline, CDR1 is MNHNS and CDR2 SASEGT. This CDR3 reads CASSAKDRGSYGYTF. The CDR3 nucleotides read TGTGCCAGCAGTGCCAAAGACAGGGGGAGCTATGGCTACACCTTC.

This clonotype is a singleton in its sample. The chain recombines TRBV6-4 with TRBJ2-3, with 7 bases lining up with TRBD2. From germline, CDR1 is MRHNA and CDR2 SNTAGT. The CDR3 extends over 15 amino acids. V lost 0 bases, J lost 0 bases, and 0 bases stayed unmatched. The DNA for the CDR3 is TGTGCCAGCAGTGACTCAGCGGGGAGCACAGATACGCAGTATTTT. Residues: CASSDSAGSTDTQYF.

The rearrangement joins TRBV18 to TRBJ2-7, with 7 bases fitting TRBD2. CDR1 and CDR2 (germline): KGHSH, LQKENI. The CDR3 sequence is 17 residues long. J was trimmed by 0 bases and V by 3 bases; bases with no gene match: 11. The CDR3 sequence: CASSPNGRINGSYEQYF. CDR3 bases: TGTGCCAGCTCACCGAACGGGAGGATTAACGGCTCCTACGAGCAGTACTTC.

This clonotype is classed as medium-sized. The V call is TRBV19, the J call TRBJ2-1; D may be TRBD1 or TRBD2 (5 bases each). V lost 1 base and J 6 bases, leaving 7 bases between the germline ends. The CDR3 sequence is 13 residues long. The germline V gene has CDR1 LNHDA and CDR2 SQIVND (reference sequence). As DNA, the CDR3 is TGTGCCAGTAGTATAGGAGGGGTCAATGAGCAGTTCTTC. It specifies CASSIGGVNEQFF.

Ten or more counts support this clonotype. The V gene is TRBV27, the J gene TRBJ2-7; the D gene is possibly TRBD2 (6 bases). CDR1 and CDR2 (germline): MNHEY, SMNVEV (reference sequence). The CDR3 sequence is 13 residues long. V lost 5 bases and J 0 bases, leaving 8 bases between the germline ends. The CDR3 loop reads CASSPGLSYEQYF. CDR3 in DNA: TGTGCCAGCAGTCCGGGACTCTCCTACGAGCAGTACTTC.

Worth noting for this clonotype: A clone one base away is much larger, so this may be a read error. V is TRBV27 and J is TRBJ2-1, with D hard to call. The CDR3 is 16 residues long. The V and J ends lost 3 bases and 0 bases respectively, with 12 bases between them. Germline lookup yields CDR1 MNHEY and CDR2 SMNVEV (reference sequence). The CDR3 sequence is CASSFQPFSSYNEQFF. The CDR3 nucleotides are TGTGCCAGCAGTTTTCAACCCTTTAGCTCCTACAATGAGCAGTTCTTC.

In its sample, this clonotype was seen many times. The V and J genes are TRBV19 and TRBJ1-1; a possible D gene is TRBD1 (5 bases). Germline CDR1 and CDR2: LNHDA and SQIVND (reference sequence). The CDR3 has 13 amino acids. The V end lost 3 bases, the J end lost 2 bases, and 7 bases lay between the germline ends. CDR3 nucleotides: TGTGCCAGTAGTATGGGGCGCAACACTGAAGCTTTCTTT. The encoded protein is CASSMGRNTEAFF. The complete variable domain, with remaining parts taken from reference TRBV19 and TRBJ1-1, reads DGGITQSPKYLFRKEGQNVTLSCEQNLNHDAMYWYRQDPGQGLRLIYYSQIVNDFQKGDIAEGYSVSREKKESFPLTVTSAQKNPTAFYLCASSMGRNTEAFFGQGTRLTVV.

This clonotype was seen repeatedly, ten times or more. In nucleotides, the CDR3 is TGCGCCAGCAGCCATCCCCAGGGGGCGAGCGGAACTGAAGCTTTCTTT. Protein product: CASSHPQGASGTEAFF. The chain uses TRBV4-1 and TRBJ1-1; 8 bases fit TRBD1. This CDR3 region has 16 residues. CDR1 and CDR2 (germline): MGHRA, YSYEKL. V shed 3 bases, J shed 5 bases, and the junction held 11 bases outside the gene matches.

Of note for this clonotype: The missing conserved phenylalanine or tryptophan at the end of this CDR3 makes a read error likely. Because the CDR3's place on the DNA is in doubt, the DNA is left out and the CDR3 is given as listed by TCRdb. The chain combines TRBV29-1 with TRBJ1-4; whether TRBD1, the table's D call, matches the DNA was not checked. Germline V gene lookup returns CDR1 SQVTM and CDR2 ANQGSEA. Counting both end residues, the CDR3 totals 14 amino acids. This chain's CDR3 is CSVGTGAHEQYFGP.

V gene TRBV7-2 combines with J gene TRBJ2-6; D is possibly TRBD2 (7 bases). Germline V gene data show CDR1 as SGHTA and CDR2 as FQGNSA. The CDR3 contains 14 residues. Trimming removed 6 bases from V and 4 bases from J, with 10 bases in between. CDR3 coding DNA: TGTGCCAGCAGTTGGGGGGGCGGGGCCAACGTCCTGACTTTC. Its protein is CASSWGGGANVLTF.

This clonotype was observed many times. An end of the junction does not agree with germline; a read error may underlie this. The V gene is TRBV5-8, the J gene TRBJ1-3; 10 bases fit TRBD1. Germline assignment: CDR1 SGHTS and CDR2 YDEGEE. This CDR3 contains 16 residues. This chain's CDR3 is CASTLTGGGSGNTIYF. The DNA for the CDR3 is TGTGCCAGCACCTTGACAGGGGGCGGCTCTGGAAACACCATATATTTT. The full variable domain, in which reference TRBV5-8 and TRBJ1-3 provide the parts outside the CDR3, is EAGVTQSPTHLIKTRGQQATLRCSPISGHTSVYWYQQALGLGLQFLLWYDEGEERNRGNFPPRFSGRQFPNYSSELNVNALELEDSALYLCASTLTGGGSGNTIYFGEGSWLTVV.

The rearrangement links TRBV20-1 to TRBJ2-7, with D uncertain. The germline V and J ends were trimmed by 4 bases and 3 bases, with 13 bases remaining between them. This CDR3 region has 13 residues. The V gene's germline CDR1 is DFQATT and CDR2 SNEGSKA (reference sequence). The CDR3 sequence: CSATSRSYYEQYF. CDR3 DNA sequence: TGCAGTGCTACCTCCAGGAGTTACTACGAGCAGTACTTC.

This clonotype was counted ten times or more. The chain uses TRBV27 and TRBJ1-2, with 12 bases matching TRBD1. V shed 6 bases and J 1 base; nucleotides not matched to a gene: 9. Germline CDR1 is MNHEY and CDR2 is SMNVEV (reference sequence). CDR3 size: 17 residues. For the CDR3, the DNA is TGTGCCAGCAGGGGGCAGGGACAGGGGGCTTTTAACTATGGCTACACCTTC. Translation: CASRGQGQGAFNYGYTF.

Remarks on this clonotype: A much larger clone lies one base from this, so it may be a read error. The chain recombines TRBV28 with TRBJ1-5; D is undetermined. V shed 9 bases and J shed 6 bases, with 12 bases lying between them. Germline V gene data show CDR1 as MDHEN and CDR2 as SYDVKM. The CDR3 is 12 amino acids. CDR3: CASQGRGQPQHF. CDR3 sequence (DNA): TGTGCCAGTCAAGGGAGAGGTCAGCCCCAGCATTTT.

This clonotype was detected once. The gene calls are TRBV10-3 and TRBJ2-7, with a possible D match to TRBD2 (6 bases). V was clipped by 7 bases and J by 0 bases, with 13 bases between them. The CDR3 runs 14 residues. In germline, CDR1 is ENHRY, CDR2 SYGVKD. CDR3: CAINAGSPSYEQYF. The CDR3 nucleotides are TGTGCCATCAACGCGGGGTCCCCCTCCTACGAGCAGTACTTC.

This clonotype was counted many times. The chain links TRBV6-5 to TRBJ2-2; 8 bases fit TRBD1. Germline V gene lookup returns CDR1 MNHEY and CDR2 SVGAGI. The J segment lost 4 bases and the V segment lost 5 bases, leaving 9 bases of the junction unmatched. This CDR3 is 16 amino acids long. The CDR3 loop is CASSDWTGWGTGELFF. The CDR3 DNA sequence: TGTGCCAGCAGTGACTGGACAGGGTGGGGCACCGGGGAGCTGTTTTTT.

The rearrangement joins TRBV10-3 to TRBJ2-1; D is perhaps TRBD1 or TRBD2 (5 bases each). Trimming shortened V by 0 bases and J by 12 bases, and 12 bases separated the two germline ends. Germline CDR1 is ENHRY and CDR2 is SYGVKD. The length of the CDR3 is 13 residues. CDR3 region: CAISESGPTGQFF. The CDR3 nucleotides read TGTGCCATCAGTGAGTCGGGACCGACGGGGCAGTTCTTC.